Detailed here is one TCR beta chain. Only in-frame clones appear in the TCRdb table, and some are missing; sequencing was by immunoSEQ multiplex PCR. The sample contains about 170,000 clones, around four fifths of which appear only once. This specimen belongs to a study of blood T cell repertoires in COVID-19. The length of the CDR3 is 13 residues. The V gene's germline CDR1 is MNHEY and CDR2 SMNVEV (reference sequence). Trimming shortened V by 6 bases and J by 1 base, and 9 bases separated the two germline ends. The origin of this receptor is a woman older than 75 with COVID-19, enrolled during active disease. V usage is TRBV27 and J usage is TRBJ1-1; no clear D. The material sequenced was peripheral blood. DNA of the CDR3: TGTGCCAGCAGGAGGGTACCGAACACTGAAGCTTTCTTT. It translates to CASRRVPNTEAFF.